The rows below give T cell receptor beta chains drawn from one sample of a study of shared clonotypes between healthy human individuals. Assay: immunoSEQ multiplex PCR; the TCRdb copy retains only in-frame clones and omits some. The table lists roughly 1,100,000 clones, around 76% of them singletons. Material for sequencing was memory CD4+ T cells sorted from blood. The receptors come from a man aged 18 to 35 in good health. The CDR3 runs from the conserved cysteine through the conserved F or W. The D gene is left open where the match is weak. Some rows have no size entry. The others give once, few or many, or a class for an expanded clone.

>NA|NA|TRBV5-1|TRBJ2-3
CASTRTPRDTQYF
TGCGCCAGCACCCGGACTCCAAGGGATACGCAGTATTTT
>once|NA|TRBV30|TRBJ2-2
CAWSTGRNTGELFF
TGTGCCTGGAGTACTGGCAGGAACACCGGGGAGCTGTTTTTT
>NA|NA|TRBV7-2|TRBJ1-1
CASSPRPNTEAFF
TGTGCCAGCAGCCCGAGGCCCAACACTGAAGCTTTCTTT
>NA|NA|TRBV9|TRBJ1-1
CASSVGGGRDTEAFF
TGTGCCAGCAGCGTAGGTGGGGGCAGGGACACTGAAGCTTTCTTT
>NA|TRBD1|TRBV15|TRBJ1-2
CATSRASGTGNYGYTF
TGTGCCACCAGCAGAGCTTCCGGGACAGGGAACTATGGCTACACCTTC
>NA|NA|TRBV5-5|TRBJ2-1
CASSLALAGTLSYNEQFF
TGTGCCAGCAGCTTGGCCCTGGCCGGGACACTCTCCTACAATGAGCAGTTCTTC
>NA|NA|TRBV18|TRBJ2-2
CASSLNTGELFF
TGTGCCAGCTCCCTTAACACCGGGGAGCTGTTTTTT
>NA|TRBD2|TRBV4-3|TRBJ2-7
CASSQDDSLAGRYEQYF
TGCGCCAGCAGCCAAGATGATTCGCTAGCGGGAAGGTACGAGCAGTACTTC
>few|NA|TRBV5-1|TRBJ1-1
CASRYGDGYTEAFF
TGCGCCAGCCGATACGGGGACGGTTACACTGAAGCTTTCTTT
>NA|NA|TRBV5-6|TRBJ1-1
CASRRQRLNTEAFF
TGTGCCAGCAGGCGGCAGAGACTGAACACTGAAGCTTTCTTT
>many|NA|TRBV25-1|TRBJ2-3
CASSDHQSSGVGADTQYF
TGTGCCAGCAGTGATCACCAATCCTCAGGGGTTGGCGCAGATACGCAGTATTTT
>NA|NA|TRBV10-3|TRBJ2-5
CAINRDPQETQYF
TGTGCCATCAACAGGGACCCCCAAGAGACCCAGTACTTC
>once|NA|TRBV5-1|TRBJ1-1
CASSLGQGLEAFF
TGCGCCAGCAGCTTGGGGCAGGGGCTTGAAGCTTTCTTT
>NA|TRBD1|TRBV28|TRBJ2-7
CASSWTGAYEQYF
TGTGCCAGCAGTTGGACAGGGGCCTACGAGCAGTACTTC
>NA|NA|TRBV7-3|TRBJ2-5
CASSSGAQETQYF
TGTGCCAGCAGTTCCGGGGCACAAGAGACCCAGTACTTC
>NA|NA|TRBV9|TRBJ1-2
CASSVDSGNYGYTF
TGTGCCAGCAGCGTAGACAGCGGCAACTATGGCTACACCTTC
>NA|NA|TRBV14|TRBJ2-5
CASSQVGGKTQYF
TGTGCCAGCAGCCAAGTAGGGGGGAAGACCCAGTACTTC
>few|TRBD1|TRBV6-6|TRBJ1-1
CASSFGQGANTEAFF
TGTGCCAGCAGTTTTGGACAGGGTGCGAACACTGAAGCTTTCTTT
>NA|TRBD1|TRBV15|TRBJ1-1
CATSRDAGGTEAFF
TGTGCCACCAGCAGAGATGCAGGGGGGACTGAAGCTTTCTTT
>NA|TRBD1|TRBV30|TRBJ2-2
CAWSVSNWDRLNTGELFF
TGTGCCTGGAGTGTTTCAAATTGGGACAGGCTGAACACCGGGGAGCTGTTTTTT
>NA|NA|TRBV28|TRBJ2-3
CASRTDSGTQYF
TGTGCCAGCAGAACGGATTCCGGGACGCAGTATTTT
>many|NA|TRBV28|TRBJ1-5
CASSYSSGNQPQHF
TGTGCCAGCAGTTATAGCTCCGGAAATCAGCCCCAGCATTTT
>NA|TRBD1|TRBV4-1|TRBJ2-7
CASSRPGQGRYEQYF
TGCGCCAGCAGTCGCCCGGGACAGGGTCGTTACGAGCAGTACTTC
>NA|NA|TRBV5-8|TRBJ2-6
CASSLRPLGANVLTF
TGTGCCAGCAGCTTGAGACCACTTGGGGCCAACGTCCTGACTTTC
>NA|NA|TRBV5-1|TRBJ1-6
CASSLIQGLNSPLHF
TGCGCCAGCAGCTTGATCCAGGGGCTCAATTCACCCCTCCACTTT
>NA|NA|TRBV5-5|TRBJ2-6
CASSSVGSSGANVLTF
TGTGCCAGCAGCTCCGTAGGGAGCTCTGGGGCCAACGTCCTGACTTTC
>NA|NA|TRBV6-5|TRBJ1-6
CASSAALGSPLHF
TGTGCCAGCAGTGCCGCCCTGGGGTCACCCCTCCACTTT
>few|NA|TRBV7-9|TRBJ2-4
CASSLYRDYDIQYF
TGTGCCAGCAGCCTTTACAGGGACTACGACATTCAGTACTTC
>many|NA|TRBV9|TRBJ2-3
CASSVEVADTQYF
TGTGCCAGCAGCGTAGAGGTAGCAGATACGCAGTATTTT
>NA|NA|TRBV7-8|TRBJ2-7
CASSFPGPYEQYF
TGTGCCAGCAGCTTCCCCGGTCCCTACGAGCAGTACTTC
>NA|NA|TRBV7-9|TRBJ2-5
CASSPLSKETQYF
TGTGCCAGCAGCCCGTTGTCAAAAGAGACCCAGTACTTC
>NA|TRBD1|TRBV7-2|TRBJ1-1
CASSSPDRAEAFF
TGTGCCAGCAGCTCCCCGGACAGGGCTGAAGCTTTCTTT
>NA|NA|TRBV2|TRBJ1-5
CASSEVRGKNQPQHF
TGTGCCAGCAGTGAAGTTAGGGGGAAAAATCAGCCCCAGCATTTT